Each of the 15 T cell receptor beta chains below was sequenced from the same sample in a study of PD-L1 blockade in urothelial cancer (dated by TCRdb to 2017 to 2019). The time point label of this sample denotes: pretreatment peripheral blood. Library preparation used the immunoSEQ multiplex PCR assay. The source is immuneACCESS, and TCRdb retained only in-frame sequences with V and J called. Part of the clones is not carried over; for the studies checked, unresolved V genes explain less than half of this, and the remainder is unexplained. In this sample the table shows more than 85,000 clones, roughly 84% of which occur a single time. The ten largest clones add up to 1.5% to 2% of the sample. This specimen consisted of PBMCs, obtained around atezolizumab (anti-PD-L1) treatment. These receptors came from a man in his fifties or sixties with urothelial cancer.

The chain is built from TRBV7-6 and TRBJ2-5; 7 positions match TRBD2. V lost 4 bases, J lost 3 bases, and 2 bases stayed unmatched. The CDR3 is 13 residues long. Germline V gene sequence: CDR1 SGHVS, CDR2 FNYEAQ. CDR3 bases: TGTGCCAGCAGCTCCGGGACTAAAGAGACCCAGTACTTC. Its protein product is CASSSGTKETQYF.

V usage is TRBV5-6 and J usage is TRBJ2-1; D is perhaps TRBD2 (6 bases). Trimming shortened V by 2 bases and J by 6 bases, and 15 bases separated the two germline ends. CDR3 length equals 15 residues. From germline, CDR1 is SGHDT and CDR2 YYEEEE. The chain's CDR3 is CASSLISGGVNEQFF. The CDR3 DNA reads as TGTGCCAGCAGCTTAATATCCGGAGGGGTCAATGAGCAGTTCTTC. The complete variable domain, with remaining parts taken from reference TRBV5-6 and TRBJ2-1, reads DAGVTQSPTHLIKTRGQQVTLRCSPKSGHDTVSWYQQALGQGPQFIFQYYEEEERQRGNFPDRFSGHQFPNYSSELNVNALLLGDSALYLCASSLISGGVNEQFFGPGTRLTVL.

The V and J genes are TRBV2 and TRBJ1-2, with TRBD1 as a possible D gene (5 bases). Germline V lookup: CDR1 SNHLY, CDR2 FYNNEI. The CDR3 runs to 15 residues. Trimming removed 3 bases at V and 2 bases at J, with 13 bases between. CDR3 DNA: TGTGCCAGCAGTGAGGGGGGAGCTTGGAACTATGGCTACACCTTC. It is translated as CASSEGGAWNYGYTF.

This clone was picked up one time. The gene calls are TRBV7-9 and TRBJ2-5; 15 nucleotides match TRBD2. The germline gives CDR1 SEHNR, CDR2 FQNEAQ (reference sequence). V lost 5 bases and J lost 6; bases outside the gene matches: 7. CDR3 length: 16 amino acids. The CDR3 nucleotides read TGTGCCAGCAGCCCAGGACTAGCGGGGGGGCCTCAGACCCAGTACTTC. As protein: CASSPGLAGGPQTQYF.

In nucleotides, the CDR3 is TGCGCCAGCAGTGTTGCGGGTACGCAGTATTTT. Protein product: CASSVAGTQYF. The V gene is TRBV10-2, the J gene TRBJ2-3; weak D call: TRBD2 (5 bases). Per the germline V gene, CDR1 is WSHSY and CDR2 is SAAADI. The CDR3 loop spans 11 amino acids. The V and J ends lost 4 bases and 8 bases respectively, with 7 bases between them.

The chain links TRBV18 to TRBJ2-3; unclear D gene. Germline CDR1 and CDR2: KGHSH and LQKENI. V was trimmed by 2 bases and J by 2 bases, leaving 17 bases between them. The CDR3 is 17 residues long. The CDR3 coding sequence is TGTGCCAGCTCACCAATCCCCCAGCGACGATACACAGATACGCAGTATTTT. Its protein is CASSPIPQRRYTDTQYF.

This chain uses TRBV6-4 with TRBJ1-4; TRBD1 matches at 11 bases. Trimming took 9 bases from V and 0 from J; bases not matched to a gene: 9. Germline values: CDR1 MRHNA, CDR2 SNTAGT. The CDR3 runs 17 residues. The CDR3 protein is CARSGTGGSPTNEKLFF. For the CDR3, the DNA is TGTGCCAGATCCGGGACAGGGGGTTCCCCAACTAATGAAAAACTGTTTTTT.

This rearrangement joins TRBV5-1 to TRBJ2-3; D is undetermined. The CDR3 is made up of 14 amino acids. V gave up 0 bases and J gave up 0 bases, with 5 bases separating them. Germline CDR1 SGHRS, CDR2 YFSETQ. The CDR3 here is CASSLEESTDTQYF. In DNA, the CDR3 is TGCGCCAGCAGCTTGGAGGAGAGCACAGATACGCAGTATTTT.

The chain carries TRBV9 and TRBJ2-2; 8 bases line up with TRBD1. V lost 10 bases to trimming and J lost 4 bases; unmatched junction nucleotides: 6. Germline V CDR1 and CDR2: SGDLS, YYNGEE. The CDR3 is 13 residues long. DNA for the CDR3: TGTGCCGCTCGACAGGGGCGCACCGGGGAGCTGTTTTTT. Protein product: CAARQGRTGELFF.

This clone was found once. The same CDR3 is also encoded by other DNA sequences in this sample. The V call is TRBV7-8, the J call TRBJ2-7; a weak D match, TRBD2 (5 bases). This CDR3 is 13 amino acids long. V was cut by 5 bases and J by 2 bases, with 10 bases left in between. Germline V CDR1 and CDR2: SGHVS, FQNEAQ. CDR3 sequence reads: CASSRTGTYEQYF. In DNA, the CDR3 is TGTGCCAGCAGCCGGACGGGAACCTACGAGCAGTACTTC.

The chain joins TRBV19 to TRBJ2-7; the match to TRBD1 covers 9 bases. Trimming at V came to 4 bases and at J to 5 bases, leaving 3 bases not matched to a gene. CDR1 is LNHDA and CDR2 is SQIVND in the germline V gene (reference sequence). The CDR3 is 13 residues long. CDR3 sequence (DNA): TGTGCCAGTAGTACCGGGACAGGGAACGAGCAGTACTTC. Its protein product is CASSTGTGNEQYF.

The chain joins TRBV10-3 to TRBJ1-4; 11 bases match TRBD1. CDR1 is ENHRY, CDR2 SYGVKD, per germline. V trimming: 2 bases; J trimming: 7 bases; junction bases outside the gene matches: 0. This CDR3 is built from 14 residues. CDR3 nucleotides: TGTGCCATCAGTGAGGGACAGGGGGCTGAAAAACTGTTTTTT. This codes for CAISEGQGAEKLFF.

This clone was seen only a few times. V and J are TRBV7-9 and TRBJ1-2; no firm D call. Germline V CDR1 and CDR2: SEHNR, FQNEAQ (reference sequence). The germline V and J ends were trimmed by 5 bases and 4 bases, with 14 bases remaining between them. This CDR3 is built from 14 residues. The DNA of the CDR3 is TGTGCCAGCAGCCGGAGGGCGGGCGTCTATGGCTACACCTTC. It encodes CASSRRAGVYGYTF.

The V and J genes are TRBV5-6 and TRBJ2-7, with a weak D call TRBD1 (6 bases). Trimming cost V 4 bases and J 2 bases, with 13 bases left between them. This CDR3 comprises 14 residues. Per germline, CDR1 SGHDT and CDR2 YYEEEE. Here the CDR3 reads CASSLGAGAYEQYF. The CDR3 DNA reads as TGTGCCAGCAGCCTGGGGGCAGGGGCCTACGAGCAGTACTTC.

The rearrangement links TRBV19 to TRBJ1-4, with TRBD1 matching over 7 bases. In germline, CDR1 is LNHDA, CDR2 SQIVND (reference sequence). The CDR3 is 13 amino acids. The trim removed 9 bases at V and 3 bases at J, leaving 4 bases unmatched. As DNA, the CDR3 is TGTGCCAGCCGAGGACAGGCTAATGAAAAACTGTTTTTT. Translating it yields CASRGQANEKLFF.